A single sample is the source of the 24 T cell receptor beta chains below, sequenced in a study of early T cells in non-severe SARS-CoV-2 infection. TCRdb reprocessed the 5' RACE reads via MiXCR and lists one record per CDR3 protein. The sample has some 80,000 distinct CDR3 sequences, about 5% seen once. The material sequenced was whole blood, taken at baseline. The origin of the receptors is an adult who was a healthcare worker with PCR-confirmed SARS-CoV-2 infection or an uninfected control (not recorded which).

This clonotype appeared many times. The chain couples TRBV12-3 or TRBV12-4 to TRBJ2-2; perhaps TRBD2 as D (6 bases). V gave up 5 bases and J gave up 3 bases, with 16 bases separating them. The CDR3 covers 16 residues. CDR3: CASSPGLWKDTGELFF. For the CDR3, the DNA is TGTGCCAGCAGTCCGGGACTGTGGAAGGACACCGGGGAGCTGTTTTTT.

This clonotype has a count of ten or more. The CDR3 bases are TGTGCCAGCAGGACAGGGGGTGATTCACCCCTCCACTTT. It translates to CASRTGGDSPLHF. The gene calls are TRBV11-2 and TRBJ1-6; 9 nucleotides agree with TRBD1. Germline CDR1 is SGHAT and CDR2 is FQNNGV. The CDR3 consists of 13 residues. The junction had 2 bases not matched to a gene; V was cut back by 6 bases and J by 8 bases. The full variable domain, rest sourced from reference TRBV11-2 and TRBJ1-6, is EAGVAQSPRYKIIEKRQSVAFWCNPISGHATLYWYQQILGQGPKLLIQFQNNGVVDDSQLPKDRFSAERLKGVDSTLKIQPAKLEDSAVYLCASRTGGDSPLHFGNGTRLTVT.

This clonotype was seen only a few times. The V and J genes are TRBV29-1 and TRBJ2-1, with D possibly TRBD2 on 6 matching bases. Looked up from germline, CDR1 is SQVTM and CDR2 is ANQGSEA. This CDR3 spans 12 amino acids. The ends were cut back, 4 bases at V and 7 bases at J, with 11 bases in the middle. The CDR3 loop is CSVGGGPNEQFF. CDR3 in DNA: TGCAGCGTTGGCGGAGGGCCGAATGAGCAGTTCTTC.

The sample holds a few counts of this clonotype. The chain couples TRBV2 to TRBJ2-7; D uncertain. The CDR3 covers 12 residues. Germline V gene lookup returns CDR1 SNHLY and CDR2 FYNNEI. Trimming removed 4 bases from V and 3 bases from J, with 7 bases in between. CDR3 nucleotide sequence: TGTGCCAGCAGTGTCAACAGCTACGAGCAGTACTTC. It is translated as CASSVNSYEQYF.

There are many counts of this clonotype. This chain links TRBV18 with TRBJ2-7; D ambiguous. Germline CDR1 reads KGHSH; CDR2 reads LQKENI. Trimming left V 4 bases short and J 2 bases short, with 6 bases between. The CDR3 contains 12 residues. CDR3 coding DNA: TGTGCCAGCTCACTACTCCCCTACGAGCAGTACTTC. Its protein is CASSLLPYEQYF.

This clonotype was seen ten or more times. This chain connects TRBV29-1 to TRBJ1-1; possibly TRBD1 for D (5 bases). CDR3 size: 11 residues. Germline assignment: CDR1 SQVTM and CDR2 ANQGSEA. In DNA form, the CDR3 reads TGCACTACGACAGATAACACTGAAGCTTTCTTT. Translating it yields CTTTDNTEAFF.

This clonotype has at least ten counts. The rearrangement uses TRBV7-9 and TRBJ2-3, with 10 bases identical to TRBD2. Germline CDR1 is SEHNR and CDR2 is FQNEAQ (reference sequence). The V and J ends lost 5 bases and 2 bases, in that order; junction bases with no gene match: 13. The CDR3 runs to 18 residues. The CDR3 is CASSETSGSPIYTDTQYF. The CDR3 DNA reads TGTGCCAGCAGCGAGACTAGCGGGTCCCCGATATACACAGATACGCAGTATTTT. Full variable domain (rest looked up from reference TRBV7-9 and TRBJ2-3): DTGVSQNPRHKITKRGQNVTFRCDPISEHNRLYWYRQTLGQGPEFLTYFQNEAQLEKSRLLSDRFSAERPKGSFSTLEIQRTEQGDSAMYLCASSETSGSPIYTDTQYFGPGTRLTVL.

V and J are TRBV5-1 and TRBJ2-3, with 10 positions matching TRBD2. The J segment lost 1 base and the V segment lost 3 bases, leaving 8 bases of the junction unmatched. CDR3 length: 17 amino acids. The V gene's germline CDR1 is SGHRS and CDR2 YFSETQ. CDR3 in DNA: TGCGCCAGCAGCTCTCAGCGGGAGGGCCGTCGCACAGATACGCAGTATTTT. Translated: CASSSQREGRRTDTQYF.

This clonotype appeared many times. V and J are TRBV29-1 and TRBJ1-1; D uncertain. The CDR3 is 11 residues long. Germline CDR1 reads SQVTM; CDR2 reads ANQGSEA. V was cut by 3 bases and J by 9 bases, with 11 bases left in between. CDR3 sequence (DNA): TGCAGCGTTGATCGACCCCGGCAAGCTTTCTTT. It encodes CSVDRPRQAFF.

This clonotype was seen a few times. The V gene is TRBV30, the J gene TRBJ2-7; possible D gene TRBD1, 6 bases. Germline CDR1 is GTSNPN and CDR2 is SVGIG (reference sequence). The CDR3 spans 12 residues. Between the trimmed V and J ends, which lost 3 bases and 6 bases, there was a span of 12 bases. CDR3 protein: CAWRGTGSEQYF. CDR3 DNA sequence: TGTGCCTGGAGGGGAACAGGGTCCGAGCAGTACTTC.

At least ten counts were recorded for this clonotype. The chain couples TRBV7-2 to TRBJ2-7; 10 bases are shared with TRBD2. Germline V gives CDR1 SGHTA, CDR2 FQGNSA. The CDR3 spans 14 residues. Trimming took 4 bases from V and 2 from J; bases not matched to a gene: 2. This chain's CDR3 is CASSYTSGAYEQYF. The CDR3 DNA sequence: TGTGCCAGCAGCTACACTAGCGGGGCCTACGAGCAGTACTTC.

The chain carries TRBV28 and TRBJ2-1; 7 bases are a match to TRBD1. Unmatched junction bases numbered 6, after V lost 5 bases and J lost 5 bases. CDR3 size: 14 residues. Germline values: CDR1 MDHEN, CDR2 SYDVKM. CDR3 loop: CASSQRQGNNEQFF. The CDR3 DNA sequence: TGTGCCAGCAGTCAACGACAGGGTAACAATGAGCAGTTCTTC.

The chain employs TRBV10-3 and TRBJ2-7; D may be TRBD2 (6 bases). The CDR3 loop spans 13 amino acids. V was shortened by 2 bases and J by 5 bases, with 10 bases between the two germline ends. Per the germline V gene, CDR1 is ENHRY and CDR2 is SYGVKD. CDR3 sequence: CAISERERDEQYF. The CDR3 region has the DNA TGTGCCATCAGTGAGCGGGAGAGGGACGAGCAGTACTTC.

This clonotype was seen a handful of times. V and J are TRBV5-1 and TRBJ1-1; D remains unclear. Germline CDR1 and CDR2: SGHRS and YFSETQ. The CDR3 is 15 residues long. V lost 0 bases, J lost 0 bases, and 9 bases lay in between. The CDR3 DNA reads as TGCGCCAGCAGCTTGGCCGGTGCGATGAACACTGAAGCTTTCTTT. This codes for CASSLAGAMNTEAFF.

In this sample, this clonotype turned up many times. The genes are TRBV10-1 and TRBJ2-1; 7 positions agree with TRBD2. V shed 6 bases and J 10 bases; nucleotides not matched to a gene: 15. The CDR3 contains 15 residues. Germline loops: CDR1 WNHNN, CDR2 SYGVQD (reference sequence). CDR3 amino acids: CASRATRAGVREQFF. CDR3 DNA: TGCGCCAGCAGGGCCACGCGGGCGGGAGTAAGGGAGCAGTTCTTC.

The gene calls are TRBV3-1 and TRBJ2-6; possibly TRBD2 for D (5 bases). CDR3 length equals 16 residues. V lost 1 base and J 0 bases, leaving 7 bases between the germline ends. CDR1 LGHDT and CDR2 YNNKEL come from the germline V gene (reference sequence). CDR3 in DNA: TGTGCCAGCAGCCAAGCGGGATACTCTGGGGCCAACGTCCTGACTTTC. Translation: CASSQAGYSGANVLTF.

This clonotype was counted ten times or more. The V gene is TRBV27, the J gene TRBJ2-6; D call uncertain. Between the trimmed V and J ends, which lost 6 bases and 0 bases, there was a span of 3 bases. Germline CDR1 and CDR2: MNHEY and SMNVEV (reference sequence). This CDR3 has 13 amino acids. Here the CDR3 reads CASSHSGANVLTF. The CDR3 coding sequence is TGTGCCAGCAGCCACTCTGGGGCCAACGTCCTGACTTTC.

This clonotype was observed at least ten times. The chain links TRBV14 to TRBJ2-7; no clear D. CDR1 and CDR2 (germline): SGHDN, FVKESK. This CDR3 contains 13 residues. The V gene lost 8 bases and the J gene lost 2 bases, with 13 bases spanning the gap. The CDR3: CASSGTQPYEQYF. In DNA, the CDR3 is TGTGCCAGCTCCGGCACGCAGCCCTACGAGCAGTACTTC.

This clonotype was counted at least ten times. The chain is built from TRBV18 and TRBJ2-1; 14 positions agree with TRBD2. This CDR3 has 17 residues. V shed 1 base and J 2 bases; nucleotides not matched to a gene: 1. CDR1 KGHSH and CDR2 LQKENI come from the germline V gene. CDR3 coding DNA: TGTGCCAGCTCACCACGGACTAGCGGGAGGACCTACAATGAGCAGTTCTTC. Encoded protein: CASSPRTSGRTYNEQFF.

This clonotype was recorded many times. The genes are TRBV9 and TRBJ1-5; TRBD1 agrees at 12 bases. With 4 bases clipped from V and 7 bases from J, the junction kept 9 bases outside the gene matches. The CDR3 covers 16 residues. Germline-derived CDR1 and CDR2 are SGDLS and YYNGEE. CDR3 nucleotide sequence: TGTGCCAGCAGCTCGGGGGACAGGGGGCTTGGGCAGCCCCAGCATTTT. Residues: CASSSGDRGLGQPQHF.

This chain uses TRBV18 with TRBJ1-3; D is ambiguous. Trimming removed 2 bases from V and 0 bases from J, with 11 bases in between. The CDR3 has 16 amino acids. In germline, CDR1 is KGHSH, CDR2 LQKENI. In DNA form, the CDR3 reads TGTGCCAGCTCACCAAACAGCCCTAGCTCTGGAAACACCATATATTTT. It is translated as CASSPNSPSSGNTIYF.

The chain uses TRBV12-3 or TRBV12-4 and TRBJ2-2, with 8 bases lining up with TRBD1. V was clipped by 5 bases and J by 6 bases; unmatched bases: 5. CDR3 length: 14 amino acids. The CDR3 bases are TGTGCCAGCAGTCGGACAGGGAGACCCGGGGAGCTGTTTTTT. Its protein is CASSRTGRPGELFF.

This clonotype was seen a handful of times. The V and J genes are TRBV28 and TRBJ2-1; no reliable D call. The CDR3 contains 13 residues. CDR1 MDHEN and CDR2 SYDVKM come from the germline V gene. V was shortened by 1 base and J by 7 bases, with 8 bases between the two germline ends. For the CDR3, the DNA is TGTGCCAGCAGTTTATCGGAGCGTAATGAGCAGTTCTTC. It specifies CASSLSERNEQFF.

This clonotype was observed many times. The chain recombines TRBV4-1 with TRBJ2-5; tentatively, D is TRBD1 (6 bases). Germline-derived CDR1 and CDR2 are MGHRA and YSYEKL. The CDR3 runs to 15 residues. The V and J ends lost 0 bases and 3 bases respectively, with 11 bases between them. This CDR3 reads CASSQDGQPEETQYF. In nucleotides, the CDR3 is TGCGCCAGCAGCCAAGACGGACAGCCCGAAGAGACCCAGTACTTC.